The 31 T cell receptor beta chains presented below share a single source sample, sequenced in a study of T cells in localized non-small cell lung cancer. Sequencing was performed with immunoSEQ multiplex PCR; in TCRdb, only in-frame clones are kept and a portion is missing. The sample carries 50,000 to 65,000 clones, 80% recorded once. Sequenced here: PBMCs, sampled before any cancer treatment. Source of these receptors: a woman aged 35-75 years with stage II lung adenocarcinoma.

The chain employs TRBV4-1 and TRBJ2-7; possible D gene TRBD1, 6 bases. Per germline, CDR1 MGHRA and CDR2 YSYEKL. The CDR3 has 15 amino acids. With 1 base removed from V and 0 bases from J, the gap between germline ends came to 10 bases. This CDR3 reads CASSQAPGHSYEQYF. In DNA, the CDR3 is TGCGCCAGCAGCCAAGCCCCGGGACACTCCTACGAGCAGTACTTC.

CDR3 nucleotide sequence: TGTGCCAGCAGTCCTCAGGGGACCTCTGGAAACACCATATATTTT. Its translation: CASSPQGTSGNTIYF. The rearrangement joins TRBV6-6 to TRBJ1-3; D may be TRBD1 (6 bases). Per germline, CDR1 MNHNY and CDR2 SVGAGI (reference sequence). This CDR3 spans 15 amino acids. Trimming cost V 5 bases and J 0 bases, with 11 bases left between them.

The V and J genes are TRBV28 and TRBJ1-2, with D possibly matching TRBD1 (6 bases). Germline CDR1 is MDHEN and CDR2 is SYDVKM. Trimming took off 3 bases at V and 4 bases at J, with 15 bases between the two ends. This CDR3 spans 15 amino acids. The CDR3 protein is CASSFRGSGVYGYTF. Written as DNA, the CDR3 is TGTGCCAGCAGTTTCAGGGGCTCGGGAGTCTATGGCTACACCTTC.

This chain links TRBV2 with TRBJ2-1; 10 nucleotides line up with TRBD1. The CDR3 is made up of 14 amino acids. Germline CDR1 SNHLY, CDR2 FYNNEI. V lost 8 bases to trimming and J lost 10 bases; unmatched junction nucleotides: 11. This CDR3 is CASSTGGLVYEQFF. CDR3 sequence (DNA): TGTGCCAGCTCGACAGGGGGCCTCGTCTACGAGCAGTTCTTC.

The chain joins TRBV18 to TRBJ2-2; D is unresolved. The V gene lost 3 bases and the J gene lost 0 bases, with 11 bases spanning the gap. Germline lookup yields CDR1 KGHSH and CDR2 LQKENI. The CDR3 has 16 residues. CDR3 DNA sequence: TGTGCCAGCTCACCGCTAGTCAGCGCGAACACCGGGGAGCTGTTTTTT. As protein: CASSPLVSANTGELFF.

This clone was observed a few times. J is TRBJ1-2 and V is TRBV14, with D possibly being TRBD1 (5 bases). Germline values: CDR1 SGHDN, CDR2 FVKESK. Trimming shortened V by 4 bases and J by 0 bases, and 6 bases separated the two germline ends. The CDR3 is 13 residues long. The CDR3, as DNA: TGTGCCAGCAGCCCGGGACCTAACTATGGCTACACCTTC. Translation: CASSPGPNYGYTF.

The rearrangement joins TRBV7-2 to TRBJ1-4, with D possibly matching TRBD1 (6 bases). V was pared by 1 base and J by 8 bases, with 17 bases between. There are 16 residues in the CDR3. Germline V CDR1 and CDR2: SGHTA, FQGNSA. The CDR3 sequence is CASSLEFGGGREKLFF. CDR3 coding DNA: TGTGCCAGCAGCTTAGAATTTGGAGGGGGGCGGGAAAAACTGTTTTTT.

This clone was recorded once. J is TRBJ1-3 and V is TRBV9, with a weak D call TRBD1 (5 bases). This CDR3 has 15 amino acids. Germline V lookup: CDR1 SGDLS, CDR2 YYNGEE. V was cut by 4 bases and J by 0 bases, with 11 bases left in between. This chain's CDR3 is CASSLGTDSGNTIYF. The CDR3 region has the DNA TGTGCCAGCAGCCTGGGGACGGACTCTGGAAACACCATATATTTT. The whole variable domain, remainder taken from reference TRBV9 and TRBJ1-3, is DSGVTQTPKHLITATGQRVTLRCSPRSGDLSVYWYQQSLDQGLQFLIQYYNGEERAKGNILERFSAQQFPDLHSELNLSSLELGDSALYFCASSLGTDSGNTIYFGEGSWLTVV.

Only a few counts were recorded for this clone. DNA for the CDR3: TGTGCCAGCAGTGGACGGATGAACACTGAAGCTTTCTTT. Translation: CASSGRMNTEAFF. The gene calls are TRBV6-1 and TRBJ1-1; D not resolved. Germline CDR1 is MNHNS and CDR2 is SASEGT. The CDR3 extends over 13 amino acids. Trimming took 4 bases from V and 0 from J, leaving 6 bases between them.

CDR3 protein: CASRWIDRPYEQYF. The DNA for the CDR3 is TGTGCCAGCAGATGGATCGACAGACCCTACGAGCAGTACTTC. This chain connects TRBV6-5 to TRBJ2-7, with D possibly matching TRBD1 (5 bases). Germline CDR1 and CDR2: MNHEY and SVGAGI. With 6 bases removed from V and 2 bases from J, the gap between germline ends came to 14 bases. This CDR3 region has 14 residues.

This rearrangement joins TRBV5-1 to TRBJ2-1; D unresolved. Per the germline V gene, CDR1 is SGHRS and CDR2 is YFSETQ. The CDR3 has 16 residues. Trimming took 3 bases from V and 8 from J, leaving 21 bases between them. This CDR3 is CASSSSRKKKFYEQFF. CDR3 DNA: TGCGCCAGCAGCTCCTCCCGTAAGAAAAAGTTTTATGAGCAGTTCTTC.

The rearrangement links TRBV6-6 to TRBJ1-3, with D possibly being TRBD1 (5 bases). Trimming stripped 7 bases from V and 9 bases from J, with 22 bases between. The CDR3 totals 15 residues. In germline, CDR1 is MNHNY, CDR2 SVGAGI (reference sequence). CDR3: CASTQEPHGGSTIYF. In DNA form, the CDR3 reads TGTGCCAGCACCCAAGAACCCCACGGGGGGTCCACCATATATTTT.

The CDR3 reads CASSVAEGWYEQYF. The CDR3 coding sequence is TGTGCCAGCAGCGTAGCTGAGGGGTGGTACGAGCAGTACTTC. V is TRBV9 and J is TRBJ2-7; D assignment may be TRBD1 or TRBD2 (5 bases each). Trimming left V 0 bases short and J 4 bases short, with 11 bases between. The CDR3 totals 14 residues. Germline V gene data show CDR1 as SGDLS and CDR2 as YYNGEE.

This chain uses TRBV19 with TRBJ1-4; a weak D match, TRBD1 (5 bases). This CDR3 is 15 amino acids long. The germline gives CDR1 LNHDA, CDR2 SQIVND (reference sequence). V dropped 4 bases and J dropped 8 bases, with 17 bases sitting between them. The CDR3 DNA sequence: TGTGCCAGTAGTACCCGGACACGCGTGCGAGAAAAACTGTTTTTT. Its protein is CASSTRTRVREKLFF.

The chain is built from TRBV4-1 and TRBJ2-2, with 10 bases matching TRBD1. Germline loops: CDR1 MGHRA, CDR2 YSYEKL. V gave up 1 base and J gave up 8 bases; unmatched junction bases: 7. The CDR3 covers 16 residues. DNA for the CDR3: TGCGCCAGCAGCCAAGGTCCCGGGACAGGGGCTGGGGAGCTGTTTTTT. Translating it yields CASSQGPGTGAGELFF.

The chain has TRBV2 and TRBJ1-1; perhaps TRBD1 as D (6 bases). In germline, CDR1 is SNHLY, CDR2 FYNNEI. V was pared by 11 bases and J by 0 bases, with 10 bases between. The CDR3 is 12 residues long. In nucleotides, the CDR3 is TGTGCCGCCAGGGGCATGAACACTGAAGCTTTCTTT. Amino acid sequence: CAARGMNTEAFF. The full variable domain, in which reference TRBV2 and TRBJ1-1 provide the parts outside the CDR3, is EPEVTQTPSHQVTQMGQEVILRCVPISNHLYFYWYRQILGQKVEFLVSFYNNEISEKSEIFDDQFSVERPDGSNFTLKIRSTKLEDSAMYFCAARGMNTEAFFGQGTRLTVV.

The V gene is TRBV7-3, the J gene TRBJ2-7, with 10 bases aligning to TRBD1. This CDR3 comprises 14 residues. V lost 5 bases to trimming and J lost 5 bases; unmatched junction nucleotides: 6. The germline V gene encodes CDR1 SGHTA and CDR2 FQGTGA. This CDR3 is CASSQGQGFDEQYF. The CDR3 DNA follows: TGTGCCAGCAGCCAGGGACAGGGGTTCGACGAGCAGTACTTC.

The CDR3 coding sequence is TGTGCCAGCAGCCCGGGAGGACAGGGAGCTAACTATGGCTACACCTTC. The encoded protein is CASSPGGQGANYGYTF. The chain combines TRBV7-3 with TRBJ1-2; TRBD1 matches 8 bases. The germline V gene encodes CDR1 SGHTA and CDR2 FQGTGA. CDR3 size: 16 residues. With V trimmed by 5 bases and J by 0 bases, 8 bases remained unmatched.

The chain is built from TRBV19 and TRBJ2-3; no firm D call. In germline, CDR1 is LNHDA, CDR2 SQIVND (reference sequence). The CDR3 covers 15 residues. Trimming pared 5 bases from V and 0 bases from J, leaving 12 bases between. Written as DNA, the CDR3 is TGTGCCAGTAGTCAGGTTTTCCCTAGCACAGATACGCAGTATTTT. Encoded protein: CASSQVFPSTDTQYF.

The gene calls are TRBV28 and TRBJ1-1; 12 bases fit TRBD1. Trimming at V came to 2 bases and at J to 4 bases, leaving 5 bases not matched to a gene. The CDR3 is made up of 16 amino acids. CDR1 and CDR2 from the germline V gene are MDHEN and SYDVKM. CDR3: CASSLLPGQGATEAFF. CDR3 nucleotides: TGTGCCAGCAGTTTACTGCCGGGACAGGGGGCCACTGAAGCTTTCTTT. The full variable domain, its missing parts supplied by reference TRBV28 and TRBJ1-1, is DVKVTQSSRYLVKRTGEKVFLECVQDMDHENMFWYRQDPGLGLRLIYFSYDVKMKEKGDIPEGYSVSREKKERFSLILESASTNQTSMYLCASSLLPGQGATEAFFGQGTRLTVV.

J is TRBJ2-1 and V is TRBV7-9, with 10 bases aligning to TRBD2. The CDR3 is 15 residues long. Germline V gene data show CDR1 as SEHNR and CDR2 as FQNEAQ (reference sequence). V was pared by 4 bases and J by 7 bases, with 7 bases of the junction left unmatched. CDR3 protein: CASSSLAGGVNEQFF. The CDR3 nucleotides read TGTGCCAGCAGCTCCTTAGCGGGGGGTGTTAATGAGCAGTTCTTC. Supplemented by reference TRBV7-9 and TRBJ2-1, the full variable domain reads DTGVSQNPRHKITKRGQNVTFRCDPISEHNRLYWYRQTLGQGPEFLTYFQNEAQLEKSRLLSDRFSAERPKGSFSTLEIQRTEQGDSAMYLCASSSLAGGVNEQFFGPGTRLTVL.

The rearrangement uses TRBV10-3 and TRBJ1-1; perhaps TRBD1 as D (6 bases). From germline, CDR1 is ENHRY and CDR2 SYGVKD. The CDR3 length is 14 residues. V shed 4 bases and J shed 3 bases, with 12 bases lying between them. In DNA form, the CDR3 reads TGTGCCATCAGTGGTGGGGGCCGGGACACTGAAGCTTTCTTT. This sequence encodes CAISGGGRDTEAFF.

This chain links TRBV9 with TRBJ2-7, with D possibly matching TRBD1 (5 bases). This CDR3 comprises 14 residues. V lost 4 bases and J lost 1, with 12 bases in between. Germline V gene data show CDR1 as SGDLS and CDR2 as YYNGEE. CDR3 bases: TGTGCCAGCAGCCCTTTAGACAGTTCCTACGAGCAGTACTTC. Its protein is CASSPLDSSYEQYF. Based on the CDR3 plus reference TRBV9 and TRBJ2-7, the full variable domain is DSGVTQTPKHLITATGQRVTLRCSPRSGDLSVYWYQQSLDQGLQFLIQYYNGEERAKGNILERFSAQQFPDLHSELNLSSLELGDSALYFCASSPLDSSYEQYFGPGTRLTVT.

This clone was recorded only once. CDR3 sequence: CASSLSLFGPTDGYTF. In nucleotides, the CDR3 is TGTGCCAGCAGTTTATCGCTCTTCGGGCCGACTGATGGCTACACCTTC. The chain combines TRBV28 with TRBJ1-2, with D uncertain. The V end lost 1 base, the J end lost 6 bases, and 18 bases lay between the germline ends. The germline gives CDR1 MDHEN, CDR2 SYDVKM. The CDR3 consists of 16 residues.

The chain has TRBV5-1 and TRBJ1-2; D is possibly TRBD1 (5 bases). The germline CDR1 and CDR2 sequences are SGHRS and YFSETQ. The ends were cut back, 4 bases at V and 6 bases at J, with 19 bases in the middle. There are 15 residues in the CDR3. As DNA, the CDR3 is TGCGCCAGCAGCCCGGGACGGGGTTCGGGTGATGGCTACACCTTC. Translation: CASSPGRGSGDGYTF.

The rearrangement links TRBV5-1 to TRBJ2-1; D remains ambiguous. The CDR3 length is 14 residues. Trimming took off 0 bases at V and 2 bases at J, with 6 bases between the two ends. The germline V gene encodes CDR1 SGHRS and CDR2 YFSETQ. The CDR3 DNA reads TGCGCCAGCAGCTTGGGGCAGGCCTACAATGAGCAGTTCTTC. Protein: CASSLGQAYNEQFF.

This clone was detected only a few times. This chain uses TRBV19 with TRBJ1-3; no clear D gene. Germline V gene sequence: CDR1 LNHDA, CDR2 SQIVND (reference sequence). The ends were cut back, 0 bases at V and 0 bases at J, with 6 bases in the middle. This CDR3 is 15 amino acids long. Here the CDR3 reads CASSIDWSSGNTIYF. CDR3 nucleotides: TGTGCCAGTAGTATAGATTGGAGCTCTGGAAACACCATATATTTT. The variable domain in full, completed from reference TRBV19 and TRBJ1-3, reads DGGITQSPKYLFRKEGQNVTLSCEQNLNHDAMYWYRQDPGQGLRLIYYSQIVNDFQKGDIAEGYSVSREKKESFPLTVTSAQKNPTAFYLCASSIDWSSGNTIYFGEGSWLTVV.

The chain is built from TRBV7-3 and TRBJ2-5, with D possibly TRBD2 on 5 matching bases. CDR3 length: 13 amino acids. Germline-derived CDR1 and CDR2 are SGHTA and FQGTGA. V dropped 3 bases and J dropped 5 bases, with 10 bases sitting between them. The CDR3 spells CASSLERDETQYF. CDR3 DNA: TGTGCCAGCAGCTTGGAGAGGGATGAGACCCAGTACTTC.

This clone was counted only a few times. The CDR3 region has the DNA TGTGCCAGTAGTATACAGGGCCGGGGGTATAGCAATCAGCCCCAGCATTTT. Its translation is CASSIQGRGYSNQPQHF. V is TRBV19 and J is TRBJ1-5, with D possibly being TRBD1 (5 bases). The CDR3 covers 17 residues. From germline, CDR1 is LNHDA and CDR2 SQIVND (reference sequence). V dropped 2 bases and J dropped 0 bases, with 14 bases sitting between them.

The CDR3 DNA follows: TGCAGCGTCCGAGCGGATCTCTCCTACAATGAGCAGTTCTTC. Amino acid sequence: CSVRADLSYNEQFF. The chain combines TRBV29-1 with TRBJ2-1; D is perhaps TRBD2 (5 bases). The ends were cut back, 6 bases at V and 0 bases at J, with 12 bases in the middle. This CDR3 is 14 amino acids long. From germline, CDR1 is SQVTM and CDR2 ANQGSEA.

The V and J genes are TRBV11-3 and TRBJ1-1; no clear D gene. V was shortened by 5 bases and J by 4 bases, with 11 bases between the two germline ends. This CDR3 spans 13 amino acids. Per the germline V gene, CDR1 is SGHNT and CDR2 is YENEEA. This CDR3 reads CASSGVGRTEAFF. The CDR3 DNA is TGTGCCAGCAGCGGTGTTGGGCGCACTGAAGCTTTCTTT.